The rows below give T cell receptor beta chains drawn from one sample of a study of shared T cell receptors in the human thymus. The protocol was immunoSEQ multiplex PCR, while the TCRdb copy is restricted to in-frame clones and leaves out a portion. The table shows about 710,000 clones, with 80% to 90% occurring only once. The same data also contributed to another study, on human thymus T cells.

Sample: thymocytes. These receptors were obtained from a boy under two years old with a congenital heart defect. The CDR3 runs from the conserved cysteine through the conserved F or W. A D gene is named only where the DNA matches it firmly. Expanded clones get a size class; other rows say once, few or many, or leave the size out.

>TRBJ1-5|.|TRBV5-1|TRBD1
TGCGCCAGCAGCTTAATGGGACAGCCCTCCGAGCCCCAGCATTTT
CASSLMGQPSEPQHF
>TRBJ2-3|once|TRBV4-1|TRBD2
TGCGCCAGCAGCCATGGGACTAGCGGGGGGGCGACAGATACGCAGTATTTT
CASSHGTSGGATDTQYF
>TRBJ2-7|.|TRBV19|TRBD2
TGTGCCAGTAGTATAGGACTAGCCCACGAGCAGTACTTC
CASSIGLAHEQYF
>TRBJ2-7|.|TRBV11-2|.
TGTGCCAGCAGCCCCCTCTCCTACGAGCAGTACTTC
CASSPLSYEQYF
>TRBJ2-1|.|TRBV9|TRBD2
TGTGCCAGCAGCGTACGATCGGGAGGGCTATCTGAGCAGTTCTTC
CASSVRSGGLSEQFF
>TRBJ2-7|once|TRBV6-1|.
TGTGCCAGCAGTTCTCAGGGGAGCCCCTACGAGCAGTACTTC
CASSSQGSPYEQYF
>TRBJ2-7|.|TRBV4-2|TRBD1
TGTGCCAGCAGCCAAGCTCGGACAGGCGCCTACGAGCAGTACTTC
CASSQARTGAYEQYF
>TRBJ1-2|.|TRBV4-3|.
TGCGCCAGCAGCCAAGGCTACGTGTCCAGCGGAGGCTACACCTTC
CASSQGYVSSGGYTF
>TRBJ1-1|.|TRBV7-9|.
TGTGCCAGCAGAGAGTCGAACACTGAAGCTTTCTTT
CASRESNTEAFF
>TRBJ2-7|.|TRBV5-6|TRBD1
TGTGCCAGCAGCTCGGGACAGTCCCCCTACGAGCAGTACTTC
CASSSGQSPYEQYF
>TRBJ1-1|.|TRBV27|TRBD1
TGTGCCAGCAGTTCCTCTACAGGGGTCTTGAACACTGAAGCTTTCTTT
CASSSSTGVLNTEAFF
>TRBJ1-4|.|TRBV10-1|.
TGCGCCAGCAGTGAGTCGAACAGGATTGGAGAAAAACTGTTTTTT
CASSESNRIGEKLFF
>TRBJ1-2|.|TRBV2|.
TGTGCCAGCAGTCCGGCGAGGTATGGCTACACCTTC
CASSPARYGYTF